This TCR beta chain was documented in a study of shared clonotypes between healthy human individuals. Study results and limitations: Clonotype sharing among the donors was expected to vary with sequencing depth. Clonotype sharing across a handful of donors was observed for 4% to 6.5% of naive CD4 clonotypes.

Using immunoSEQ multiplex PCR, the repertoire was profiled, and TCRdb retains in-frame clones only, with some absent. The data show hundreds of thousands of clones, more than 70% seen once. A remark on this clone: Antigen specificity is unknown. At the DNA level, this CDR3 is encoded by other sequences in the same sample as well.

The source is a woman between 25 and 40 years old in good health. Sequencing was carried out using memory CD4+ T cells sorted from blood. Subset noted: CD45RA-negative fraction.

CDR3 nucleotides: TGTGCCAGCAGTTTCGGACATTCCTACGAGCAGTACTTC. Translated: CASSFGHSYEQYF. The V call is TRBV27, the J call TRBJ2-7, with D possibly matching TRBD1 (5 bases). In germline, CDR1 is MNHEY, CDR2 SMNVEV (reference sequence). CDR3 length: 13 residues. V gave up 3 bases and J gave up 1 base, with 7 bases separating them.